The table lists the clone carrying this TCR beta chain with a few counts. Its antigen is not known. This CDR3 is 14 amino acids long. Germline loops: CDR1 SGHRS, CDR2 YFSETQ. Trimming shortened V by 0 bases and J by 5 bases, and 11 bases separated the two germline ends. By quantitative 5'-RACE with molecular barcodes, the TCR beta libraries were made. TCRdb re-called the 5' RACE reads with MiXCR, one entry per CDR3 protein. The data show some 120,000 distinct CDR3 sequences, approximately 15% seen once. This sample was taken from a study of CD8 T cells in ankylosing spondylitis. Findings and limits, study-wide: The authors reported significant enrichment of disease-linked clones in matched ankylosing spondylitis synovial fluid. Seemingly distinctive of ankylosing spondylitis blood was a TCR beta motif formed by eight highly homologous variants.

Material: blood, either unsorted or a sorted T cell fraction (not recorded which). This receptor was taken from a female donor with ankylosing spondylitis or in good health (not recorded which). This chain uses TRBV5-1 with TRBJ1-1; D is unclear. The CDR3 sequence is CASSLDGIRTEAFF. CDR3 bases: TGCGCCAGCAGCTTGGATGGGATTCGGACTGAAGCTTTCTTT.